Given below is one T cell receptor beta chain in context. Its target is unknown. A far more abundant clone sits one base away, making this likely a read error. Peripheral blood was collected in volumes of roughly 6 milliliters at each of two time points. The data were taken from a study of prognosis after radiotherapy for stage I lung cancer. TCR beta CDR3 amplification from genomic DNA was performed by two-round multiplex PCR. Each TRBV and TRBJ gene had its own primer in the first PCR round. MiXCR, run by TCRdb on the multiplex PCR reads, gives a single entry per CDR3 protein. The repertoire consists of about 28,000 distinct CDR3 sequences, with about half occurring once and the leading ten covering around 14%. CDR1 and CDR2 from the germline V gene are MNHEY and SVGEGT. V was pared by 7 bases and J by 6 bases, with 15 bases between. The CDR3 sequence is 13 residues long. Broader study findings: Medians of about 9,700 versus 6,500 showed unique TCR clone counts falling after stereotactic body radiation therapy. Reportedly, patients with and without metastases differed in TRBV and TRBJ gene usage.

The sequenced sample was PBMCs, obtained before or after stereotactic body radiation therapy (not recorded which). The origin of this receptor is a donor over 45 with non-small cell lung cancer. The J gene is TRBJ1-2, the V gene TRBV6-2 or TRBV6-3; unclear D gene. CDR3 residues: CASIEAAWDGYTF. The DNA for the CDR3 is TGTGCCAGCATTGAAGCGGCCTGGGATGGCTACACCTTC.